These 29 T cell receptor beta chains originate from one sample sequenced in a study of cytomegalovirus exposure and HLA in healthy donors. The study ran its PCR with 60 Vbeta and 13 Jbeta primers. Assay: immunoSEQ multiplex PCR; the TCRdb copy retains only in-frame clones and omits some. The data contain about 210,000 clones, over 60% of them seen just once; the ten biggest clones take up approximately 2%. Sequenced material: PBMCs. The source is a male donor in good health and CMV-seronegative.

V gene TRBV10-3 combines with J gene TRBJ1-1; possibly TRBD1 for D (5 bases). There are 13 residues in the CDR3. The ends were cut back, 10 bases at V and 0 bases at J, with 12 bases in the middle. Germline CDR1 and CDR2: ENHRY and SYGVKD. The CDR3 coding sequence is TGTGCCACAGCGGGACTCTTGAACACTGAAGCTTTCTTT. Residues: CATAGLLNTEAFF.

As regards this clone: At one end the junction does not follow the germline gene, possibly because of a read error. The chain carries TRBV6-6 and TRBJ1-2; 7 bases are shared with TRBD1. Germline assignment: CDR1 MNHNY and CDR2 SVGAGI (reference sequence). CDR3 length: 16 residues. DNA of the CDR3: TGTGCCAGCAGCGCCACCTCACAGGGGATCGGCTATGGCCACACCTTC. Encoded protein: CASSATSQGIGYGHTF.

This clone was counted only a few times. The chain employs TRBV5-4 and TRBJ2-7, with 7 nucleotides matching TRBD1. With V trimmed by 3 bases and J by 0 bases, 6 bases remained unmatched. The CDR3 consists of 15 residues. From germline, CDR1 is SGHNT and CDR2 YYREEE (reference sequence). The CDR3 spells CASSWGRDSSYEQYF. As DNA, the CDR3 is TGTGCCAGCAGCTGGGGCCGGGACAGCTCCTACGAGCAGTACTTC.

The chain's CDR3 is CASSVRGNTIYF. CDR3 in DNA: TGTGCCAGCAGTGTCCGTGGAAACACCATATATTTT. The V call is TRBV28, the J call TRBJ1-3; D is ambiguous. Germline CDR1 and CDR2: MDHEN and SYDVKM. The CDR3 is made up of 12 amino acids. V lost 5 bases and J 3 bases, leaving 5 bases between the germline ends.

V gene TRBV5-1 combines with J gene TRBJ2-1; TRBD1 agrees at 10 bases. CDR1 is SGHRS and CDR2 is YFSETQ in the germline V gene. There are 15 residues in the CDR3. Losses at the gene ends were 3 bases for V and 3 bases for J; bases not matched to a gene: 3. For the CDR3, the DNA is TGCGCCAGCAGCTCCCGGGACAGGGGCTACAATGAGCAGTTCTTC. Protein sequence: CASSSRDRGYNEQFF.

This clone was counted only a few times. This CDR3 reads CASSLAIGGIDYGYTF. DNA for the CDR3: TGTGCCAGCAGCTTGGCTATAGGGGGCATCGACTATGGCTACACCTTC. V is TRBV5-4 and J is TRBJ1-2; 7 positions agree with TRBD1. J lost 3 bases, V lost 0 bases, and 8 bases had no gene match. The CDR3 runs to 16 residues. Germline lookup yields CDR1 SGHNT and CDR2 YYREEE (reference sequence).

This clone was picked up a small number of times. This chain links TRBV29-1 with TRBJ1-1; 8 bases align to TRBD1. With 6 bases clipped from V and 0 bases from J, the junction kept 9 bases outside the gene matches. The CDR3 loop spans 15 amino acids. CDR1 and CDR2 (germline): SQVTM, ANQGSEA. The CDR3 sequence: CSVGQGWGMNTEAFF. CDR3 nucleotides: TGCAGCGTCGGACAGGGATGGGGGATGAACACTGAAGCTTTCTTT.

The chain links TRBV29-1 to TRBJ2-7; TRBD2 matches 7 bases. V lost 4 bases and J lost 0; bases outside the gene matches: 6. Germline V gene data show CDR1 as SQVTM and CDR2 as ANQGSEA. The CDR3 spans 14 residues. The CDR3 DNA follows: TGCAGCGTTGGTCCTAGCGGCAACTCCTACGAGCAGTACTTC. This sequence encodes CSVGPSGNSYEQYF.

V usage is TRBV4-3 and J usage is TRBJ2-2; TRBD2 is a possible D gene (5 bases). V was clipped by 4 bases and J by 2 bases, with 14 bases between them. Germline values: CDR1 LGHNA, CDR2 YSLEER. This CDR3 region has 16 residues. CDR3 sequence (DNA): TGCGCCAGCAGCCGCAAAGCACTAGGAAACACCGGGGAGCTGTTTTTT. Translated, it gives CASSRKALGNTGELFF.

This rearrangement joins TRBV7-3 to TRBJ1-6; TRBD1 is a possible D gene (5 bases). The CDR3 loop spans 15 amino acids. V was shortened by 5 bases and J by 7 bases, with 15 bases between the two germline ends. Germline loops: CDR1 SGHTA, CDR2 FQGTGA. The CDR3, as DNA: TGTGCCAGCAGCAAAACCGGGACTGGAAATTCACCCCTCCACTTT. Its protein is CASSKTGTGNSPLHF.

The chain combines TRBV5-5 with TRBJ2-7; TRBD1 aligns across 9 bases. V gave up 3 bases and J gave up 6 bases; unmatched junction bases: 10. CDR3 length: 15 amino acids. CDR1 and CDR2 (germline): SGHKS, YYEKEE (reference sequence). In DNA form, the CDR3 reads TGTGCCAGCAGCTATTGGGACAGGGCGGATCGCGAGCAGTACTTC. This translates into CASSYWDRADREQYF.

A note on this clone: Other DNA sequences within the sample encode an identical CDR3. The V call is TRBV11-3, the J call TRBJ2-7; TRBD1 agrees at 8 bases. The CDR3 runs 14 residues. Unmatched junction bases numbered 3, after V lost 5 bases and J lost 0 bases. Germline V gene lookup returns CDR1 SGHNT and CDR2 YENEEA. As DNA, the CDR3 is TGTGCCAGCAGCCTTACAGGGGGCTCCTACGAGCAGTACTTC. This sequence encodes CASSLTGGSYEQYF.

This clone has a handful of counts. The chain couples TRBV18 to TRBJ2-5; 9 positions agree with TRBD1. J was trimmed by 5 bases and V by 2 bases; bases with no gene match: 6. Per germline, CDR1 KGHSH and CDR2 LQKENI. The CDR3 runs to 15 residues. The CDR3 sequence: CASSPSTGGRETQYF. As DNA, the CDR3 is TGTGCCAGCTCACCATCTACAGGGGGCAGGGAGACCCAGTACTTC. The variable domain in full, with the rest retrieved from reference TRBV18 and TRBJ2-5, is NAGVMQNPRHLVRRRGQEARLRCSPMKGHSHVYWYRQLPEEGLKFMVYLQKENIIDESGMPKERFSAEFPKEGPSILRIQQVVRGDSAAYFCASSPSTGGRETQYFGPGTRLLVL.

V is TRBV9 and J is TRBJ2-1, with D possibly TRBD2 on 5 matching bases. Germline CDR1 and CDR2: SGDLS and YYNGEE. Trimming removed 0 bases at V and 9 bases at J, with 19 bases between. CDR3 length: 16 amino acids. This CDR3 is CASSVAGSSRGSEQFF. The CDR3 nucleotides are TGTGCCAGCAGCGTAGCGGGGTCGTCCCGTGGAAGTGAGCAGTTCTTC.

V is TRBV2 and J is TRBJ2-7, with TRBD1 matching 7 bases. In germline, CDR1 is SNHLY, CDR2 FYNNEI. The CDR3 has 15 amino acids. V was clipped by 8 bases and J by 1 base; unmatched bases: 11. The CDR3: CASLIDRAVSYEQYF. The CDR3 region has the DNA TGTGCCAGCCTAATAGACAGGGCGGTATCCTACGAGCAGTACTTC. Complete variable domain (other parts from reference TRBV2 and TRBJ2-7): EPEVTQTPSHQVTQMGQEVILRCVPISNHLYFYWYRQILGQKVEFLVSFYNNEISEKSEIFDDQFSVERPDGSNFTLKIRSTKLEDSAMYFCASLIDRAVSYEQYFGPGTRLTVT.

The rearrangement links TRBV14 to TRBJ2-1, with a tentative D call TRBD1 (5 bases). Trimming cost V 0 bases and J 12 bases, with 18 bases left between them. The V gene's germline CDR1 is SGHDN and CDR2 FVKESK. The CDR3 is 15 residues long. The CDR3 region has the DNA TGTGCCAGCAGCCAAGATCCGGCAGGGCGACAAGGGCAGTTCTTC. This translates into CASSQDPAGRQGQFF.

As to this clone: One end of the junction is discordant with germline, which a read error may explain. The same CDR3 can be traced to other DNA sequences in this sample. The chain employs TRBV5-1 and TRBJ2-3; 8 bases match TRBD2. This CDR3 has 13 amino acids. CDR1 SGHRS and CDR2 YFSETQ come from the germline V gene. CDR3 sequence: CASSLEVAGRQYF. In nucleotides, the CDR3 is TGCGCCAGTAGCTTGGAGGTAGCGGGACGGCAGTATTTT.

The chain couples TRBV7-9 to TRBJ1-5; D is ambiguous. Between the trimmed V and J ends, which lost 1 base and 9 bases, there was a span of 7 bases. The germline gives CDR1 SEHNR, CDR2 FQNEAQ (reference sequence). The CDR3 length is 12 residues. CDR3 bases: TGTGCCAGCAGCTTAGTCGGGAGGCCCCAGCATTTT. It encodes CASSLVGRPQHF.

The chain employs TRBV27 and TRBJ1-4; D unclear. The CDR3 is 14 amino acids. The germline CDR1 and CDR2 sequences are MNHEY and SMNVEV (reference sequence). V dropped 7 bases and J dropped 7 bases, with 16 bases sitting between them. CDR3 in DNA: TGTGCCAGCAAACGACCCGGAGAAGGTGAAAAACTGTTTTTT. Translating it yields CASKRPGEGEKLFF.

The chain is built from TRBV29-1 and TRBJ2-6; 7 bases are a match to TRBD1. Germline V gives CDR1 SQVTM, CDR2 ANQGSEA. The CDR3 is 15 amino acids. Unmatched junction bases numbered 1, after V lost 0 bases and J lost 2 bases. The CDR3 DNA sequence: TGCAGCGTTGAAGAGGGGACAGCTGGGGCCAACGTCCTGACTTTC. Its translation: CSVEEGTAGANVLTF.

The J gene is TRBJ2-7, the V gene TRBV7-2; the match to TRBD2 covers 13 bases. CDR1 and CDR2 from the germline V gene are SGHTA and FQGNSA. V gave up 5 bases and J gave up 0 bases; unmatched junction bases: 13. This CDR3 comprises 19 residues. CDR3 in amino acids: CASSAPGTSGETTSYEQYF. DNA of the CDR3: TGTGCCAGCAGCGCCCCCGGGACTAGCGGGGAGACCACCTCCTACGAGCAGTACTTC.

The CDR3 region is CASSFAGEAYEQYF. The CDR3 DNA reads TGTGCCAGCAGTTTCGCGGGGGAGGCCTACGAGCAGTACTTC. The rearrangement links TRBV28 to TRBJ2-7; TRBD2 agrees at 7 bases. With 3 bases clipped from V and 2 bases from J, the junction kept 4 bases outside the gene matches. This CDR3 contains 14 residues. CDR1 and CDR2 from the germline V gene are MDHEN and SYDVKM.

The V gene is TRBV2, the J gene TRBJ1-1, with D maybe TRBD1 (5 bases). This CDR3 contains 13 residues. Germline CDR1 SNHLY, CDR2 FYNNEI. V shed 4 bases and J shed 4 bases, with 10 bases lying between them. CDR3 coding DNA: TGTGCCAGCAGTGGGGGGGTTTCCACTGAAGCTTTCTTT. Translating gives CASSGGVSTEAFF.

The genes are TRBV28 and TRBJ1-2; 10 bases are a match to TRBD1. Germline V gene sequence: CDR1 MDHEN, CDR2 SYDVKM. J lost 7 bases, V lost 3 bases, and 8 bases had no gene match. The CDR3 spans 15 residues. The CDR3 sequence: CASSFRDRGLGGYTF. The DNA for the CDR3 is TGTGCCAGCAGTTTCCGGGACAGGGGACTGGGTGGCTACACCTTC.

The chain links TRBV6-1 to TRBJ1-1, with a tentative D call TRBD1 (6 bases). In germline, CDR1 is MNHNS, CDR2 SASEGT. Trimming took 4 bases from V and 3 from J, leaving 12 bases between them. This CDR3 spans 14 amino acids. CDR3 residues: CASSAIGGDTEAFF. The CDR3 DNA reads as TGTGCCAGCAGTGCAATAGGGGGAGACACTGAAGCTTTCTTT.

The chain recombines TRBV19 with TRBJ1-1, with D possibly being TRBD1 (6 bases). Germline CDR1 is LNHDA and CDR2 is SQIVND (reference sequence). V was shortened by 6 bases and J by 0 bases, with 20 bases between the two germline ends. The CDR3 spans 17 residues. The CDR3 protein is CASRKQGVPGMNTEAFF. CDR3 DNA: TGTGCCAGTAGAAAACAGGGAGTCCCTGGAATGAACACTGAAGCTTTCTTT.

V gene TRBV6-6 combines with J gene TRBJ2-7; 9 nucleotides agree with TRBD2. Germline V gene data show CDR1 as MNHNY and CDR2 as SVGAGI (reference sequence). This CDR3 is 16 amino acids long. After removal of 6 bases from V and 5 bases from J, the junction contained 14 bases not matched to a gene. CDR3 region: CASRFGQLAGVNEQYF. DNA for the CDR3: TGTGCCAGCAGATTCGGACAGTTAGCGGGAGTGAACGAGCAGTACTTC.

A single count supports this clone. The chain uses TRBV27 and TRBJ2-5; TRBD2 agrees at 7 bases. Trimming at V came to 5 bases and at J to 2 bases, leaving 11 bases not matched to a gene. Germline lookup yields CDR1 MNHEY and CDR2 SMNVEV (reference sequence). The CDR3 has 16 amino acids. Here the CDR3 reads CASSTRLAEIQETQYF. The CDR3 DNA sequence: TGTGCCAGCAGTACTCGTCTAGCGGAGATACAAGAGACCCAGTACTTC.

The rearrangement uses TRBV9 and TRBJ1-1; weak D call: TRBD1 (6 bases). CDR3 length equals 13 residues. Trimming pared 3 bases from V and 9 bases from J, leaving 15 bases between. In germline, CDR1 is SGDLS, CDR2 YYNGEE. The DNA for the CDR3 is TGTGCCAGCAGCGATGCAGGGGCGAGCCAAGCTTTCTTT. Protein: CASSDAGASQAFF.